This entry features one TCR beta chain sequence. They ran version v3.0 of the immunoSEQ assay at survey level. Here immunoSEQ multiplex PCR was the method, and the copy in TCRdb shows in-frame clones only, minus some. The profile covers 30,000 to 40,000 clones, with about four fifths appearing a single time and about 6% taken by the ten largest. Germline V lookup: CDR1 SGDLS, CDR2 YYNGEE. This CDR3 is 14 amino acids long. Deletions cut 4 bases from V and 0 bases from J, with 7 bases between. The data derive from a study of long-term antiretroviral therapy in people with HIV. The V and J genes are TRBV9 and TRBJ1-4; D is ambiguous. This TCR was recovered from a man aged 18 to 30 with HIV. The sequences come from unsorted PBMCs, collected 0.6 years after starting antiretroviral therapy. CDR3 coding DNA: TGTGCCAGCAGCTTTCAAGCAACTAATGAAAAACTGTTTTTT. It translates to CASSFQATNEKLFF. Based on the CDR3 plus reference TRBV9 and TRBJ1-4, the full variable domain is DSGVTQTPKHLITATGQRVTLRCSPRSGDLSVYWYQQSLDQGLQFLIQYYNGEERAKGNILERFSAQQFPDLHSELNLSSLELGDSALYFCASSFQATNEKLFFGSGTQLSVL.